Listed here are 14 T cell receptor beta chains from one sample, sequenced in a study of CD8+ T cells in alopecia areata. RNA was extracted and reverse transcribed into cDNA as the sequencing template. Here immunoSEQ multiplex PCR was the method, and the copy in TCRdb shows in-frame clones only, minus some. The sample holds under 350,000 clones, and no clone turns up only once. Markers used for sorting pooled cutaneous lymph node cells were CD4, CD8alpha, NKG2D, NKG2ACE and others. Sequencing input: CD4+ T cells sorted from a lymph node. The receptors were sampled from a C3H/HeJ mouse with alopecia areata. MHC haplotype of the mouse line: H2-k.

This clone appeared a few times. The genes and germline here are from mouse. The read terminates 4 residues ahead of where the CDR3 ends, so the germline J gene completes it. The genes are TRBV5 and TRBJ1-2; tentative D call: TRBD1 (6 bases). This CDR3 comprises 16 residues. In germline, CDR1 is LGHNA, CDR2 YNLKQL (reference sequence). V dropped 0 bases and J dropped 0 bases, with 11 bases sitting between them. CDR3 bases read: TGTGCCAGCAGCCAAGAAGGGACACACTCAAACTCC. It specifies CASSQEGTHSNS. The CDR3 in full is CASSQEGTHSNSDYTF.

Turning to this clone: All gene names here are mouse names. Read sequence stops 4 residues before the CDR3 end, and the germline J gene provides the missing end. The V and J genes are TRBV5 and TRBJ2-3; 7 positions match TRBD1. The CDR3 contains 15 residues. Germline V gene data show CDR1 as LGHNA and CDR2 as YNLKQL (reference sequence). Germline trimming cut 6 bases from V and 0 bases from J; bases unmatched to any gene: 6. CDR3 DNA, as far as it was read: TGTGCCAGCAGGAAGGGGACAGCTAGTGCAGAA. This gives the protein CASRKGTASAE. The entire CDR3 protein is CASRKGTASAETLYF.

This clone was counted at least ten times. Any gene name here is a mouse gene name. Read coverage stops 4 residues before the CDR3 terminus; the germline J gene supplies the remainder. The sample has other DNA sequences that encode this CDR3 too. V usage is TRBV17 and J usage is TRBJ2-7, with TRBD1 identical over 9 bases. V trimming: 3 bases; J trimming: 2 bases; junction bases outside the gene matches: 2. The CDR3 is 14 residues long. Germline V gene data show CDR1 as MNHDT and CDR2 as YYDKIL. The CDR3 loop reads CASSRDRGPYEQYF. CDR3 DNA, as far as it was read: TGTGCTAGCAGTAGGGACAGGGGTCCCTAT.

As to this clone: Germline and genes here are mouse. The read comes to an end 4 residues before the CDR3 does, leaving the germline J gene to fill in the end. The sample has other DNA sequences that encode this CDR3 too. The rearrangement links TRBV13-1 to TRBJ2-4; tentative D call: TRBD2 (5 bases). V was trimmed by 1 base and J by 0 bases, leaving 6 bases between them. The CDR3 sequence is 14 residues long. Germline CDR1 reads NSHNY; CDR2 reads SYGAGN. The sequenced CDR3 bases are TGTGCCAGCAGTGATATGGGGAGTCAAAAC. Translation: CASSDMGSQN. The full-length CDR3 reads as CASSDMGSQNTLYF.

This clone has more than one count but fewer than ten. Gene names and germline match the mouse. The CDR3 end falls 4 residues outside the read, so it is completed with the germline J gene. The chain couples TRBV5 to TRBJ2-1, with unresolved D. Germline CDR1 and CDR2: LGHNA and YNLKQL (reference sequence). Trimming cost V 1 base and J 0 bases, with 7 bases left between them. CDR3 length equals 15 residues. CDR3 bases read: TGTGCCAGCAGCCAAGTTTCAGATAACTATGCT. This gives the protein CASSQVSDNYA. The whole CDR3 is CASSQVSDNYAEQFF.

On this clone: Gene names are mouse gene names. The sequence runs out 3 residues before the end of the CDR3; the remainder is reconstructed from the germline J gene. The chain has TRBV19 and TRBJ1-6, with TRBD1 matching 7 bases. TRBJ1-6 has ORF status, its function being uncertain. The CDR3 has 15 amino acids. CDR1 FNHDT and CDR2 SITEND come from the germline V gene (reference sequence). V dropped 0 bases and J dropped 7; count of bases not matched to a gene: 4. The part of the CDR3 DNA that was read is TGTGCCAGCAGTATAGGGTCAGGGGGGAATTCGCCC. This codes for CASSIGSGGNSP. The whole CDR3 region reads CASSIGSGGNSPLYF.

This clone was observed many times. Germline and genes: mouse. From the germline J gene comes the end of the CDR3, since the read stops 4 residues before it. The V call is TRBV13-1, the J call TRBJ1-2; D gene uncertain. The CDR3 extends over 13 amino acids. Trimming left V 4 bases short and J 0 bases short, with 7 bases between. The germline V gene encodes CDR1 NSHNY and CDR2 SYGAGN. CDR3 bases read: TGTGCCAGCAGTCCAAATACAAACTCC. This sequence encodes CASSPNTNS. The complete CDR3 reads CASSPNTNSDYTF.

Comment on this clone: The genes are named according to mouse. The CDR3 DNA, read in part, is TGCACCTGCAGTGCAGATTGGGGGGGGCGCGGTGCAGAA. Its translation: CTCSADWGGRGAE. The entire CDR3 protein is CTCSADWGGRGAETLYF. The gene calls are TRBV1 and TRBJ2-3, with 8 bases lining up with TRBD2. Coverage ceases 4 residues before the CDR3 finishes, and the germline J gene fills in the end. Trimming took 0 bases from V and 1 from J; bases not matched to a gene: 6. This CDR3 has 17 residues. Germline V gene lookup returns CDR1 NSQYPW and CDR2 LRSPGD (reference sequence).

In this sample, this clone turned up a few times. Genes and germline are mouse. Sequencing ends 3 residues short of the CDR3 end; the germline J gene provides the rest. Other DNA sequences from this sample encode an identical CDR3 as well. The chain uses TRBV19 and TRBJ1-6; possibly TRBD1 for D (6 bases). TRBJ1-6 is treated as an ORF (open reading frame) with a function not yet certain. V was trimmed by 3 bases and J by 5 bases, leaving 9 bases between them. CDR3 length: 14 residues. Germline V gene lookup returns CDR1 FNHDT and CDR2 SITEND (reference sequence). The CDR3 sequence is CASSRGTNNSPLYF. The part of the CDR3 DNA that was read is TGTGCCAGCAGTAGGGGGACAAATAATTCGCCC.

This clone has just a few counts. Gene labels here are mouse ones. The CDR3 extends 4 residues past the end of the read, so its final part is completed from the germline J gene. V is TRBV31 and J is TRBJ2-1; 10 bases line up with TRBD2. The V gene's germline CDR1 is GKSSPN and CDR2 SITVG. V lost 0 bases to trimming and J lost 6 bases; unmatched junction nucleotides: 8. The CDR3 spans 16 residues. The CDR3 is CAWSLVWGGAGAEQFF. CDR3 bases read: TGTGCCTGGAGTCTAGTCTGGGGGGGCGCGGGTGCT.

This clone was seen a few times. Germline and genes here are mouse. Read data end 4 residues before the CDR3 end; the end is taken from the germline J gene. The chain employs TRBV13-1 and TRBJ1-1, with 7 bases aligning to TRBD1. Germline V gene sequence: CDR1 NSHNY, CDR2 SYGAGN. This CDR3 region has 14 residues. Germline trimming cut 10 bases from V and 0 bases from J; bases unmatched to any gene: 9. CDR3 bases read: TGTGCCGACCCCCTCGGGACAGCAAACACA. Encoded protein: CADPLGTANT. The whole CDR3 protein reads CADPLGTANTEVFF.

This clone was seen only a few times. Gene names and germline match the mouse. Read coverage stops 4 residues before the CDR3 terminus; the germline J gene supplies the remainder. The chain carries TRBV13-1 and TRBJ1-1; tentatively, D is TRBD1 (6 bases). This CDR3 region has 13 residues. CDR1 and CDR2 from the germline V gene are NSHNY and SYGAGN. CDR3 residues: CASSDGDTTEVFF. Incomplete CDR3 DNA: TGTGCCAGCAGTGATGGGGACACAACA.

Worth noting for this clone: Any gene name here is a mouse gene name. The CDR3 goes on 4 residues after the read ends, and that part is filled in from the germline J gene. The J gene is TRBJ2-3, the V gene TRBV19, with 8 bases identical to TRBD2. Germline values: CDR1 FNHDT, CDR2 SITEND (reference sequence). V shed 4 bases and J 0 bases; nucleotides not matched to a gene: 4. The CDR3 is made up of 15 amino acids. The DNA read from the CDR3 is TGTGCCAGCAGTCTCTACTGGGGGAGTGCAGAA. Amino acid sequence: CASSLYWGSAE. The CDR3 as a whole reads CASSLYWGSAETLYF.

This clone was seen a handful of times. Mouse germline and gene names are used. Partial CDR3 DNA: TGTGCCAGCAGCCCCTGGGGGGGCACAAACACCGGG. Amino acids: CASSPWGGTNTG. The entire CDR3 sequence reads CASSPWGGTNTGQLYF. The chain is built from TRBV5 and TRBJ2-2; 10 positions agree with TRBD2. The sequenced fragment ends 4 residues before the CDR3 boundary, so the rest is inferred from the germline J gene. CDR3 length: 16 amino acids. The V gene end was trimmed by 4 bases and the J gene end by 0 bases; junction bases not matched to a gene: 2. Germline CDR1 is LGHNA and CDR2 is YNLKQL (reference sequence).